These T cell receptor beta chains were read from a single sample in a study of blood T cell repertoires in COVID-19. Some clones are missing from TCRdb's copy, which holds only in-frame ones; the method was immunoSEQ multiplex PCR. The table has about 480,000 clones, roughly 90% seen once. The sequencing input was PBMCs or T cells enriched from blood (not recorded which). These receptors all come from a woman aged 35 to 49 who had recovered from COVID-19. CDR3s include the opening cysteine and the closing phenylalanine or tryptophan. D genes are given only for firm matches. Not all rows give a size; the values are once, few, many and, for expanded clones, a class.

cdr3_aa cdr3_nt cdr3_length clone_size d_call j_call v_call
CATSTGTGAMNTEAFF TGTGCCACCAGCACAGGGACAGGAGCCATGAACACTGAAGCTTTCTTT 16 . TRBD1 TRBJ1-1 TRBV15
CASSLLGGDEAFF TGCGCCAGCAGCTTATTAGGAGGCGATGAAGCTTTCTTT 13 . . TRBJ1-1 TRBV4-3
CASSAPTGTDTQYF TGTGCCAGCAGCGCCCCAACGGGCACAGATACGCAGTATTTT 14 . . TRBJ2-3 TRBV9
CASSIDPRRQNTEAFF TGTGCCAGTAGTATAGATCCCAGGCGCCAGAACACTGAAGCTTTCTTT 16 once . TRBJ1-1 TRBV19
CASSQDWTAYGYTF TGCGCCAGCAGCCAAGATTGGACAGCCTATGGCTACACCTTC 14 . . TRBJ1-2 TRBV4-1
CSVESPGDGYTF TGCAGCGTTGAATCCCCAGGGGATGGCTACACCTTC 12 . . TRBJ1-2 TRBV29-1
CATSDAGQGDTEAFF TGTGCCACCAGTGATGCGGGACAGGGAGACACTGAAGCTTTCTTT 15 . TRBD1 TRBJ1-1 TRBV24-1
CATSDLYRNNEQFF TGTGCCACCAGTGATTTGTACAGGAACAATGAGCAGTTCTTC 14 . . TRBJ2-1 TRBV24-1
CASSRESFGLRTGELFF TGTGCCAGCAGCCGGGAGAGTTTCGGACTAAGAACCGGGGAGCTGTTTTTT 17 . . TRBJ2-2 TRBV14
CASRQTNTEAFF TGTGCCAGCAGACAGACGAACACTGAAGCTTTCTTT 12 few . TRBJ1-1 TRBV2
CASPGTGAPTGELFF TGCGCCAGTCCCGGGACAGGGGCCCCCACCGGGGAGCTGTTTTTT 15 once TRBD1 TRBJ2-2 TRBV23-1
CASSMRDEQYF TGTGCCAGTAGTATGAGGGATGAGCAGTACTTC 11 . . TRBJ2-7 TRBV19
CASSATSVPSYEQYF TGTGCCAGCAGCGCGACTAGCGTACCCTCCTACGAGCAGTACTTC 15 . TRBD2 TRBJ2-7 TRBV9
CASSLSGTDRNYGYTF TGTGCCAGCTCACTCTCCGGGACAGACAGAAACTATGGCTACACCTTC 16 . TRBD1 TRBJ1-2 TRBV18
CASSFGGHRIPSYEQYF TGTGCCAGCAGCTTCGGCGGACACCGGATCCCATCCTACGAGCAGTACTTC 17 . . TRBJ2-7 TRBV7-9
CASSLNVAPGANVLTF TGTGCCAGCAGCCTGAACGTGGCCCCCGGGGCCAACGTCCTGACTTTC 16 . . TRBJ2-6 TRBV7-2
CASSARLGVVNTEAFF TGTGCCAGCAGCGCCCGGTTAGGGGTGGTGAACACTGAAGCTTTCTTT 16 once . TRBJ1-1 TRBV5-5
CASKTGTSGRRGELFF TGTGCCAGTAAAACCGGGACTAGCGGGAGGAGGGGGGAGCTGTTTTTT 16 once TRBD2 TRBJ2-2 TRBV27
CASSGAAPDTQYF TGTGCCAGCAGCGGAGCGGCCCCCGATACGCAGTATTTT 13 . . TRBJ2-3 TRBV7-8
CASSLYPGGSGEQYF TGTGCCAGCAGTTTATATCCAGGGGGATCTGGAGAGCAGTACTTC 15 . TRBD1 TRBJ2-7 TRBV27
CASSVGGTVFTGELFF TGTGCCAGCAGCGTAGGTGGGACAGTTTTCACCGGGGAGCTGTTTTTT 16 . TRBD1 TRBJ2-2 TRBV9
CASSFGTGGDETQYF TGTGCCAGCAGCTTCGGGACAGGGGGCGATGAGACCCAGTACTTC 15 . TRBD1 TRBJ2-5 TRBV7-6
CASSSAKLAGPPETQYF TGTGCCAGCAGCTCAGCAAAACTAGCGGGGCCCCCAGAGACCCAGTACTTC 17 once TRBD2 TRBJ2-5 TRBV5-4
CATSDPGQGVPGELFF TGTGCCACCAGTGACCCGGGACAGGGGGTTCCCGGGGAGCTGTTTTTT 16 . TRBD1 TRBJ2-2 TRBV24-1
CASSPRTGLNQPQHF TGTGCCAGCTCACCCCGGACAGGACTAAATCAGCCCCAGCATTTT 15 . TRBD1 TRBJ1-5 TRBV18
CASSLERGAGTEAFF TGTGCCAGCAGCTTAGAGCGGGGGGCAGGGACTGAAGCTTTCTTT 15 . . TRBJ1-1 TRBV7-2
CASSLGLAGALTDTQYF TGCGCCAGCAGCTTGGGACTAGCGGGAGCCCTCACAGATACGCAGTATTTT 17 . TRBD2 TRBJ2-3 TRBV5-1
CASSHPGGTGYEQYF TGCGCCAGCAGCCATCCAGGGGGGACGGGCTACGAGCAGTACTTC 15 . . TRBJ2-7 TRBV4-1
CASRQGSTGELFF TGCGCCAGCCGACAGGGAAGCACCGGGGAGCTGTTTTTT 13 . TRBD1 TRBJ2-2 TRBV10-1
CASSLRGQYSYEQYF TGTGCCAGCAGCTTAAGGGGACAGTATTCCTACGAGCAGTACTTC 15 . TRBD1 TRBJ2-7 TRBV7-2
CASSDGPGFDYGYTF TGTGCCAGCAGTGACGGGCCAGGCTTCGACTATGGCTACACCTTC 15 . . TRBJ1-2 TRBV6-4
CASNKGLTYEQYF TGTGCCAGCAACAAGGGGCTAACCTACGAGCAGTACTTC 13 . . TRBJ2-7 TRBV6-5
CASSPDRGSYNEQFF TGTGCCAGCAGCCCAGACAGGGGGTCCTACAATGAGCAGTTCTTC 15 . TRBD1 TRBJ2-1 TRBV7-2
CASSEGRGGNQPQHF TGTGCCAGCAGTGAAGGGCGTGGAGGTAATCAGCCCCAGCATTTT 15 . . TRBJ1-5 TRBV6-1
CASSQDSDFTSFF TGTGCCAGCAGCCAGGACAGCGACTTTACCTCTTTCTTT 13 . . TRBJ1-1 TRBV16
CSVGAPHQPQHF TGCAGCGTTGGGGCCCCCCATCAGCCCCAGCATTTT 12 once . TRBJ1-5 TRBV29-1
CAISGQGGSTEAFF TGTGCCATCTCCGGACAGGGGGGGAGCACTGAAGCTTTCTTT 14 . TRBD1 TRBJ1-1 TRBV10-3
CSVELADTQYF TGCAGCGTGGAACTAGCAGATACGCAGTATTTT 11 . . TRBJ2-3 TRBV29-1
CASSLGGSGETQYF TGTGCCAGCAGCTTAGGCGGGAGCGGAGAGACCCAGTACTTC 14 . TRBD2 TRBJ2-5 TRBV7-2
CASSPPGVGGYTF TGTGCCAGCAGTCCCCCGGGGGTAGGCGGCTACACCTTC 13 once . TRBJ1-2 TRBV27
CASCLTLAGVETQYF TGCGCCAGCTGTCTCACTTTGGCGGGTGTGGAGACCCAGTACTTC 15 . . TRBJ2-5 TRBV5-1
CARDNRLAGGPAADTQYF TGTGCCAGGGACAATCGGCTAGCGGGAGGGCCCGCCGCAGATACGCAGTATTTT 18 . TRBD2 TRBJ2-3 TRBV2
CASSSDRDNEQFF TGTGCCAGCTCATCGGACAGGGACAATGAGCAGTTCTTC 13 . TRBD1 TRBJ2-1 TRBV18
CASSVATGFDEQFF TGTGCCAGCAGCGTAGCTACAGGGTTCGATGAGCAGTTCTTC 14 once . TRBJ2-1 TRBV9